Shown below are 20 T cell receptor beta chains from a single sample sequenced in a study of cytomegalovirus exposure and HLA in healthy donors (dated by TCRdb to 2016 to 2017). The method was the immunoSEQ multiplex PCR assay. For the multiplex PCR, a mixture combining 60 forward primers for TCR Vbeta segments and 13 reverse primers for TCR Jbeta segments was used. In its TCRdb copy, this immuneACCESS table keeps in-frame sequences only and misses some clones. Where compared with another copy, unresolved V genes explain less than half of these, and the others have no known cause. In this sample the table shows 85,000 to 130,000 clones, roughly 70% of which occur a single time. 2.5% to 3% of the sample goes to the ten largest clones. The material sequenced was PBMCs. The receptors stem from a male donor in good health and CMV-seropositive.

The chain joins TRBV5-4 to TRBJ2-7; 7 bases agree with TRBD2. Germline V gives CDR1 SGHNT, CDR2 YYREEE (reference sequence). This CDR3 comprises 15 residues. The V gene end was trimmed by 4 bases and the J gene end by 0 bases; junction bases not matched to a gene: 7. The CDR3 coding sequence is TGTGCCAGCAGCGCCCTGGGAGGGAGCTCCTACGAGCAGTACTTC. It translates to CASSALGGSSYEQYF. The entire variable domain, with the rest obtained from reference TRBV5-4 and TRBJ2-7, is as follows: ETGVTQSPTHLIKTRGQQVTLRCSSQSGHNTVSWYQQALGQGPQFIFQYYREEENGRGNFPPRFSGLQFPNYSSELNVNALELDDSALYLCASSALGGSSYEQYFGPGTRLTVT.

The CDR3 DNA follows: TGTGCCAGCTCCCCAAATAGCCGCGGGGAGCTGTTTTTT. Translated, it gives CASSPNSRGELFF. J is TRBJ2-2 and V is TRBV5-6; unclear D gene. This CDR3 has 13 amino acids. V lost 7 bases and J lost 7, with 14 bases in between. In germline, CDR1 is SGHDT, CDR2 YYEEEE.

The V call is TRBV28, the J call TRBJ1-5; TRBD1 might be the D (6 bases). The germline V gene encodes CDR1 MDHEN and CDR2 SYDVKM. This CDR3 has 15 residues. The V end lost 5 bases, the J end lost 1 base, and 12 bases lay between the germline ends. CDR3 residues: CASSPADRSNQPQHF. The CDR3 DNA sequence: TGTGCCAGCAGTCCCGCAGACAGGAGCAATCAGCCCCAGCATTTT. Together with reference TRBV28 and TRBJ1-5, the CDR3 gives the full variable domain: DVKVTQSSRYLVKRTGEKVFLECVQDMDHENMFWYRQDPGLGLRLIYFSYDVKMKEKGDIPEGYSVSREKKERFSLILESASTNQTSMYLCASSPADRSNQPQHFGDGTRLSIL.

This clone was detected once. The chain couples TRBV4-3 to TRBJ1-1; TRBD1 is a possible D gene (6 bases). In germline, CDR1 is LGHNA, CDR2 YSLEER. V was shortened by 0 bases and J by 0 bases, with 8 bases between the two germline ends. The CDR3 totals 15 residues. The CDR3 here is CASSQEAGVNTEAFF. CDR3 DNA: TGCGCCAGCAGCCAAGAGGCAGGGGTGAACACTGAAGCTTTCTTT.

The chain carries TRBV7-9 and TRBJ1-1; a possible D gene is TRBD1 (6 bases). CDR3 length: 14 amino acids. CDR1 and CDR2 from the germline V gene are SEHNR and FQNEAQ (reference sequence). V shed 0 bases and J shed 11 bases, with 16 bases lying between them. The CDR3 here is CASSLAGGQFVAFF. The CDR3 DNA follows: TGTGCCAGCAGCTTAGCCGGAGGACAGTTTGTTGCTTTCTTT.

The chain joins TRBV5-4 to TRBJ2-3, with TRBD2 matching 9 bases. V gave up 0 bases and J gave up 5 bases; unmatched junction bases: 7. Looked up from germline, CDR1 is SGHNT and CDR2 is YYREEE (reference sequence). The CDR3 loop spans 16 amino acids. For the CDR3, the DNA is TGTGCCAGCAGCTTGGGCGCGGGAGGGCCGATAGATACGCAGTATTTT. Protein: CASSLGAGGPIDTQYF.

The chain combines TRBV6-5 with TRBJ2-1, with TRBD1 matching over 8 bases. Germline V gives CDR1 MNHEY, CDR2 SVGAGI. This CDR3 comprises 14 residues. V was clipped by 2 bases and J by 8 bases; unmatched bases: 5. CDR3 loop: CASSYRQGYHEQFF. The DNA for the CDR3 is TGTGCCAGCAGTTACCGACAGGGGTACCATGAGCAGTTCTTC.

The CDR3 sequence is CASTPSGLVHVSEAFF. The CDR3 DNA reads TGTGCCAGCACCCCGAGCGGCCTGGTTCATGTCTCTGAAGCTTTCTTT. The chain links TRBV5-6 to TRBJ1-1; D is ambiguous. The CDR3 length is 16 residues. The V and J ends lost 6 bases and 6 bases respectively, with 24 bases between them. CDR1 SGHDT and CDR2 YYEEEE come from the germline V gene. The entire variable domain, with the rest obtained from reference TRBV5-6 and TRBJ1-1, is as follows: DAGVTQSPTHLIKTRGQQVTLRCSPKSGHDTVSWYQQALGQGPQFIFQYYEEEERQRGNFPDRFSGHQFPNYSSELNVNALLLGDSALYLCASTPSGLVHVSEAFFGQGTRLTVV.

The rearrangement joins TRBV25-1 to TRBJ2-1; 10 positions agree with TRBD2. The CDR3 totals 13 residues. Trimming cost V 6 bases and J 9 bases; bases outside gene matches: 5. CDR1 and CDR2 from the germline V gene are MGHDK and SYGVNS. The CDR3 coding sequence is TGTGCCAGCAGCCTAGCGGGAGTAGTTGAGCAGTTCTTC. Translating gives CASSLAGVVEQFF.

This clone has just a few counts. In DNA form, the CDR3 reads TGCGCCAGCAGCGGCGGGGTCAATCAGCCCCAGCATTTT. Its protein is CASSGGVNQPQHF. The chain joins TRBV5-1 to TRBJ1-5; no clear D gene. The CDR3 length is 13 residues. The germline V gene encodes CDR1 SGHRS and CDR2 YFSETQ. The ends were cut back, 4 bases at V and 3 bases at J, with 8 bases in the middle.

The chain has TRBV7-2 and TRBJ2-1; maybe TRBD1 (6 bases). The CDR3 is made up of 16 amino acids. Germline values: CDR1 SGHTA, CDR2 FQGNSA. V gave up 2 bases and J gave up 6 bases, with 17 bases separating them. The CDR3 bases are TGTGCCAGCAGCTTATTGGGCGCGGTGGGGGCCAATGAGCAGTTCTTC. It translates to CASSLLGAVGANEQFF.

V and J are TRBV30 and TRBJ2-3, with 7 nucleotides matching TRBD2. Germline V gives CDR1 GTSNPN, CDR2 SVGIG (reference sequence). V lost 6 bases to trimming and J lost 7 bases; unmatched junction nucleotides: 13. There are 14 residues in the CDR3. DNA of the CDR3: TGTGCCTGCTCGGTGGGGGGGTGGGGGAATACGCAGTATTTT. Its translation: CACSVGGWGNTQYF.

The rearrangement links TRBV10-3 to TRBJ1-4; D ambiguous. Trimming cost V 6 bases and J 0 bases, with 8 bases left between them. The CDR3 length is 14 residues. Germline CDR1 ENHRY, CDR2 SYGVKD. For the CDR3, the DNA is TGTGCCATCAGGGCGGGTGCAACTAATGAAAAACTGTTTTTT. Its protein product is CAIRAGATNEKLFF.

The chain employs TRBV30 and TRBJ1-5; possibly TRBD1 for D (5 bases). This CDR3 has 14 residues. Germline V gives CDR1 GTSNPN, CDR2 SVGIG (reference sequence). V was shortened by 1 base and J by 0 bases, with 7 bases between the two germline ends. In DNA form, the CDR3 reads TGTGCCTGGAGTGACAGGTATAGCAATCAGCCCCAGCATTTT. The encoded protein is CAWSDRYSNQPQHF.

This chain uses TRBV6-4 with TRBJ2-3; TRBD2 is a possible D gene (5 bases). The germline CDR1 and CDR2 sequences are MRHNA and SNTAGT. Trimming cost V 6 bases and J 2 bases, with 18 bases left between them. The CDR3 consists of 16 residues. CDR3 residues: CASSTPTNSDTDTQYF. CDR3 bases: TGTGCCAGCAGCACACCGACTAATAGCGACACAGATACGCAGTATTTT.

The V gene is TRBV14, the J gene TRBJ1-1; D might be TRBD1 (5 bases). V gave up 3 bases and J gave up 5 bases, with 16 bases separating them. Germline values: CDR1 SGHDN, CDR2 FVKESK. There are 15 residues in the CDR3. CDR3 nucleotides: TGTGCCAGCAGCCACGTAGGGGCAGTCCGGACTGAAGCTTTCTTT. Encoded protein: CASSHVGAVRTEAFF. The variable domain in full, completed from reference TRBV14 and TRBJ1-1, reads EAGVTQFPSHSVIEKGQTVTLRCDPISGHDNLYWYRRVMGKEIKFLLHFVKESKQDESGMPNNRFLAERTGGTYSTLKVQPAELEDSGVYFCASSHVGAVRTEAFFGQGTRLTVV.

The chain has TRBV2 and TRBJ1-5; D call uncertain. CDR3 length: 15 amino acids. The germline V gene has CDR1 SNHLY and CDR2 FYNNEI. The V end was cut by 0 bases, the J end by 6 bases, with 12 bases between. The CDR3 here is CASSEARGRAQPQHF. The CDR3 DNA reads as TGTGCCAGCAGTGAAGCGCGGGGTAGGGCTCAGCCCCAGCATTTT.

Here the CDR3 DNA reads TGTGCCACCAGCAGAGATGGGACAGGGGGCGCGTACGAGCAGTACTTC. It specifies CATSRDGTGGAYEQYF. The V gene is TRBV15, the J gene TRBJ2-7; 12 bases agree with TRBD1. Unmatched junction bases numbered 4, after V lost 0 bases and J lost 4 bases. Germline V gives CDR1 LNHNV, CDR2 YYDKDF (reference sequence). The CDR3 runs 16 residues.

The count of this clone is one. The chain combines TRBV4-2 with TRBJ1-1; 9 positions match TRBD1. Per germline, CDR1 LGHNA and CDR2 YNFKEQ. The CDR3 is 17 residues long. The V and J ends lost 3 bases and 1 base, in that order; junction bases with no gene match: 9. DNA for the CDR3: TGTGCCAGCAGCCAGGGTGCACAGGGGGCGCCGAACACTGAAGCTTTCTTT. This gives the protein CASSQGAQGAPNTEAFF.

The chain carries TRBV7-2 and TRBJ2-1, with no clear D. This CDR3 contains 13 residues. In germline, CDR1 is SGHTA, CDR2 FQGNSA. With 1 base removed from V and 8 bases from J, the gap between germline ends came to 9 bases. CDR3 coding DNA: TGTGCCAGCAGCTTAGGGAGAAACGATGAGCAGTTCTTC. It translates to CASSLGRNDEQFF.